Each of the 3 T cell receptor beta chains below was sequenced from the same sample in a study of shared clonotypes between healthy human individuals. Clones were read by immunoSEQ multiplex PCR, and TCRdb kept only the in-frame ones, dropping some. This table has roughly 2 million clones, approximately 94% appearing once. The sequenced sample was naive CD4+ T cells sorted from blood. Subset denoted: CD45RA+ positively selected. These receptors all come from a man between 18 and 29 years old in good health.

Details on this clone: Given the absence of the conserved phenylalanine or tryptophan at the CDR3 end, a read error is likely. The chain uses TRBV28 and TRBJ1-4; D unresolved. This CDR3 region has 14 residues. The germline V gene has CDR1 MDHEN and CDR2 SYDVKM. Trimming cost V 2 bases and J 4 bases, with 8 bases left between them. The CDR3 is CASSLGRLNEKLFI. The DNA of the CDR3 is TGTGCCAGCAGTTTAGGGAGGCTTAATGAAAAACTGTTTATT.

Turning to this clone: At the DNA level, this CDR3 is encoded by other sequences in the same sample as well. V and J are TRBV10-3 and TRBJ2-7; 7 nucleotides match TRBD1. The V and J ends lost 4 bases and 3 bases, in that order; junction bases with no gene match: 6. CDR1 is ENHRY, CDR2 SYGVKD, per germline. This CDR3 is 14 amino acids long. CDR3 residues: CAISVTGQSYEQYF. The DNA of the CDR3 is TGTGCCATCAGTGTTACGGGACAGAGCTACGAGCAGTACTTC.

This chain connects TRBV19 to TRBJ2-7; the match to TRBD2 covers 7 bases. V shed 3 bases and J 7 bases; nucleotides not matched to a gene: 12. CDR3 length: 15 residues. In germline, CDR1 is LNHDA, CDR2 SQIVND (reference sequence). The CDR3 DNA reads TGTGCCAGTAGTATCGGGACTACCTCAGTTAGGGAGCAGTACTTC. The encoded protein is CASSIGTTSVREQYF.